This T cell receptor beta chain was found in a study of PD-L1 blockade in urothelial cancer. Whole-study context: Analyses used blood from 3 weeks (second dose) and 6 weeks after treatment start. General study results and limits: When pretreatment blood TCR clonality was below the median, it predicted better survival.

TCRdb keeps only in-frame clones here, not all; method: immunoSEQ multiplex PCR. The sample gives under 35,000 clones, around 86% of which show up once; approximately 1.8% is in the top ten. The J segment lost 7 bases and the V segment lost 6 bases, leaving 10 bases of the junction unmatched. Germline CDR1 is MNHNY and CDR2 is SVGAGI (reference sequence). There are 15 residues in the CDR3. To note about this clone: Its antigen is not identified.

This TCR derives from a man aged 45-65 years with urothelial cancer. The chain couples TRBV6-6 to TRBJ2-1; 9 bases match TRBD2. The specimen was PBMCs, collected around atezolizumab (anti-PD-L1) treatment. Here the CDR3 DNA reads TGTGCCAGCAGGTCGGCTAGCGGGACGAGGAATGAGCAGTTCTTC. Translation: CASRSASGTRNEQFF.